Reported below is one TCR beta chain. Its antigen is as yet unknown. The data were taken from a study of vaccination and CD4 T cells after COVID-19. General study points: Convalescent patients had a median 86.3% of post-vaccine SARS-CoV-2-reactive clones that were detected only after vaccination, not before it.

Sequencing of cultured CD4+ T cell DNA used the Oncomine TCR Beta short-read assay. TCRdb called the PCR reads again in MiXCR, with one record for every CDR3 protein. This sample has some 15,000 distinct CDR3 sequences, with about 35% found just once. V lost 5 bases, J lost 7 bases, and 20 bases lay in between. Germline CDR1 reads LGHNA; CDR2 reads YSLEER. The CDR3 totals 16 residues. The treatment was: approximately nine-day PBMC culture with coronavirus spike peptide pools or control peptides (ViraFEST assay). The receptor comes from a human donor with COVID-19. Sequencing was performed on cultured CD4+ T cells from blood. The chain combines TRBV4-3 with TRBJ2-2; no reliable D call. The CDR3 protein is CASSTQTVGDVGELFF. In DNA, the CDR3 is TGCGCCAGCAGCACGCAAACGGTTGGGGATGTCGGGGAGCTGTTTTTT.